Described below is a single TCR beta chain sequence and its context. The antigen is undetermined. This specimen comes from a study of long-term antiretroviral therapy in people with HIV. An immunoSEQ assay, version v3.0, was performed at survey level. Roughly 35,000-55,000 T-cell genomes per sample were the sequencing target. The data were produced by immunoSEQ multiplex PCR, yet TCRdb's version contains in-frame clones alone and is incomplete. This table has 13,000 or so clones, about 80% appearing once. Findings of the study overall: Pre-ART expanded TRB clones stayed dominant throughout, though often decreasing after ART. Narrower CDR3 length ranges marked HIV repertoires relative to controls.

This CDR3 has 12 amino acids. The V gene's germline CDR1 is MDHEN and CDR2 SYDVKM. Deletions cut 4 bases from V and 3 bases from J, with 7 bases between. The starting material was unsorted PBMCs, obtained 1.3 years after starting antiretroviral therapy. The source of this sequence is a woman between 18 and 29 years old with HIV. V is TRBV28 and J is TRBJ2-7; D not resolved. The CDR3, as DNA: TGTGCCAGCAGTTCGGAGAGCTACGAGCAGTACTTC. This translates into CASSSESYEQYF.